The entry below describes one T cell receptor (beta chain). Different DNA sequences within this sample yield the same CDR3. This sample stems from a study of shared clonotypes between healthy human individuals. Germline-derived CDR1 and CDR2 are SGHRS and YFSETQ. The CDR3 runs 13 residues. Trimming stripped 1 base from V and 4 bases from J, with 5 bases between. TCRdb's copy holds only in-frame clones and misses some; the assay was immunoSEQ multiplex PCR. The sample holds millions of clones; around 94% are singletons and the top ten take more than 0.12%. Only Caucasian adults living in Nashville, Tennessee made up the donor group.

The sequence derives from a man in his late teens or twenties in good health. Sequences were obtained from naive CD4+ T cells sorted from blood. Subset reported: CD45RA+ positively selected. The chain combines TRBV5-1 with TRBJ1-4; no definite D call. The CDR3 region has the DNA TGCGCCAGCAGCTTGTCGGGTAATGAAAAACTGTTTTTT. This sequence encodes CASSLSGNEKLFF. Variable domain in full (rest from reference TRBV5-1 and TRBJ1-4): KAGVTQTPRYLIKTRGQQVTLSCSPISGHRSVSWYQQTPGQGLQFLFEYFSETQRNKGNFPGRFSGRQFSNSRSEMNVSTLELGDSALYLCASSLSGNEKLFFGSGTQLSVL.